This T cell receptor (beta chain) comes out of a study of blood T cell repertoires in COVID-19. The CDR3 has 16 residues. Between the trimmed V and J ends, which lost 8 bases and 1 base, there was a span of 18 bases. CDR1 is LNHNV and CDR2 is YYDKDF in the germline V gene (reference sequence). TCRdb's copy holds only in-frame clones and misses some; the assay was immunoSEQ multiplex PCR. The sample includes roughly 330,000 clones, under 90% of them seen just once. The study drew participants aged about 18 to 89 years from about two dozen US areas. The rearrangement links TRBV15 to TRBJ2-1, with D tentatively TRBD1 (6 bases). This clonotype was obtained from a woman aged 18-29 years who had recovered from COVID-19. Sequences were obtained from PBMCs or T cells enriched from blood (not recorded which). CDR3 sequence: CATSGTTKRSYNEQFF. In nucleotides, the CDR3 is TGTGCCACCTCCGGGACAACTAAGAGGTCCTACAATGAGCAGTTCTTC.